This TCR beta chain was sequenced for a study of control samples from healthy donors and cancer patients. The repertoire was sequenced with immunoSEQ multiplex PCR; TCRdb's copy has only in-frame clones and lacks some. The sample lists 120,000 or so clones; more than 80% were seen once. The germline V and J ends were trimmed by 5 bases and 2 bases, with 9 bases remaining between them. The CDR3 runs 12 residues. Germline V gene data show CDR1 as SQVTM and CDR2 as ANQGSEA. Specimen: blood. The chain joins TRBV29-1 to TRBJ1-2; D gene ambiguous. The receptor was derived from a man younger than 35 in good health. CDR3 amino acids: CSVPVANYGYTF. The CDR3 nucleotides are TGCAGCGTTCCGGTTGCCAACTATGGCTACACCTTC.